The 28 T cell receptor beta chains reported below all come from one sample, sequenced in a study of vaccination and CD4 T cells after COVID-19. These receptors' antigens are unknown. Treatment defined: approximately 9-day PBMC culture with coronavirus spike peptide pools or control peptides (ViraFEST assay). Scientists ran DNA taken from cultured CD4+ T cells through the Oncomine TCR Beta short-read assay for sequencing. TCRdb itself ran the PCR reads through MiXCR, one entry per CDR3 protein. This table holds roughly 6,300 distinct CDR3 sequences, less than 40% found once. The sample here was CD4+ T cells from blood, cultured in vitro, taken after SARS-CoV-2 vaccination. Receptor source: a human donor who had recovered from COVID-19.

V gene TRBV7-8 combines with J gene TRBJ2-3; 13 nucleotides agree with TRBD2. CDR3 length: 16 residues. Per germline, CDR1 SGHVS and CDR2 FQNEAQ. V shed 6 bases, J shed 1 base, and the junction held 4 bases outside the gene matches. The CDR3, as DNA: TGTGCCAGCAGATTTGGACTAGCGGGGGGCACAGATACGCAGTATTTT. The encoded protein is CASRFGLAGGTDTQYF.

The rearrangement links TRBV12-3 or TRBV12-4 to TRBJ2-5; 7 bases fit TRBD1. With V trimmed by 3 bases and J by 3 bases, 4 bases remained unmatched. The CDR3 spans 14 residues. This CDR3 is CASSFRQGEETQYF. Here the CDR3 DNA reads TGTGCCAGCAGTTTCCGACAGGGTGAAGAGACCCAGTACTTC.

The sample holds a few counts of this clonotype. The rearrangement links TRBV15 to TRBJ1-1; the D is unclear. Germline V lookup: CDR1 LNHNV, CDR2 YYDKDF (reference sequence). The CDR3 contains 13 residues. Trimming cost V 0 bases and J 6 bases, with 8 bases left between them. The CDR3 loop reads CATSRDTTAEAFF. CDR3 nucleotide sequence: TGTGCCACCAGCAGAGACACTACAGCTGAAGCTTTCTTT.

This clonotype is medium-sized (0.01 to 0.1%) within its sample. The V gene is TRBV7-2, the J gene TRBJ2-7; tentative D call: TRBD1 (6 bases). V was shortened by 1 base and J by 2 bases, with 6 bases between the two germline ends. Germline assignment: CDR1 SGHTA and CDR2 FQGNSA. CDR3 length equals 13 residues. The CDR3, as DNA: TGTGCCAGCAGCTTAGGGACAGCCTACGAGCAGTACTTC. The encoded protein is CASSLGTAYEQYF.

This chain connects TRBV7-2 to TRBJ2-5, with D perhaps assigned TRBD1 or TRBD2 (5 bases each). This CDR3 is built from 14 residues. CDR1 and CDR2 (germline): SGHTA, FQGNSA. The V gene lost 3 bases and the J gene lost 4 bases, with 12 bases spanning the gap. CDR3 loop: CASSLVARGETQYF. Here the CDR3 DNA reads TGTGCCAGCAGCTTGGTCGCGAGGGGAGAGACCCAGTACTTC.

The V and J genes are TRBV27 and TRBJ2-1, with TRBD2 identical over 8 bases. The germline gives CDR1 MNHEY, CDR2 SMNVEV (reference sequence). The CDR3 length is 17 residues. J lost 0 bases, V lost 2 bases, and 6 bases had no gene match. CDR3 bases: TGTGCCAGCAGTTTAGCGGGGGGCATTAGCTCCTACAATGAGCAGTTCTTC. This translates into CASSLAGGISSYNEQFF.

V usage is TRBV11-3 and J usage is TRBJ2-7, with D possibly being TRBD1 or TRBD2 (5 bases each). The CDR3 sequence is 16 residues long. The ends were cut back, 5 bases at V and 4 bases at J, with 21 bases in the middle. Germline CDR1 and CDR2: SGHNT and YENEEA. The CDR3 bases are TGTGCCAGCAGCCGAGGGAATGGGGTCGGGGCTTACGAGCAGTACTTC. Translation gives CASSRGNGVGAYEQYF.

This clonotype was picked up a small number of times. This chain uses TRBV6-1 with TRBJ2-1; D remains ambiguous. Germline loops: CDR1 MNHNS, CDR2 SASEGT. The CDR3 has 16 residues. V gave up 5 bases and J gave up 0 bases, with 14 bases separating them. CDR3 coding DNA: TGTGCCAGCAGTCGGGCCATTAAAGCCTCCTACAATGAGCAGTTCTTC. Encoded protein: CASSRAIKASYNEQFF.

The gene calls are TRBV20-1 and TRBJ2-4; 7 nucleotides align to TRBD2. Germline V lookup: CDR1 DFQATT, CDR2 SNEGSKA (reference sequence). This CDR3 region has 14 residues. The V segment lost 3 bases and the J segment 3 bases; nucleotides outside the gene matches: 5. The CDR3, as DNA: TGCAGTGCTAGGGCTCGGGGGGTCAAAAACATTCAGTACTTC. Encoded protein: CSARARGVKNIQYF.

This clonotype showed up just a few times. The chain uses TRBV28 and TRBJ1-2; D uncertain. This CDR3 comprises 16 residues. Looked up from germline, CDR1 is MDHEN and CDR2 is SYDVKM. V was pared by 2 bases and J by 2 bases, with 15 bases between. In nucleotides, the CDR3 is TGTGCCAGCAGTTTAGTGCAGGCCCTTAGGAACTATGGCTACACCTTC. Translated: CASSLVQALRNYGYTF.

V and J are TRBV5-1 and TRBJ2-7; 8 nucleotides align to TRBD1. V was pared by 1 base and J by 6 bases, with 18 bases of the junction left unmatched. Germline V gene lookup returns CDR1 SGHRS and CDR2 YFSETQ. CDR3 length equals 18 residues. The CDR3 is CASSLRSHGTQGGVEQYF. The CDR3 DNA is TGCGCCAGCAGCTTGCGTTCCCATGGAACACAGGGGGGCGTCGAGCAGTACTTC.

This chain joins TRBV20-1 and TRBJ1-2, with TRBD1 as a possible D gene (6 bases). V lost 5 bases, J lost 8 bases, and 12 bases lay in between. This CDR3 contains 11 residues. The V gene's germline CDR1 is DFQATT and CDR2 SNEGSKA (reference sequence). The CDR3 here is CSARFGGGYTF. The CDR3 DNA reads as TGCAGTGCTCGTTTTGGGGGCGGCTACACCTTC.

V and J are TRBV20-1 and TRBJ1-6; 9 bases match TRBD1. After removal of 2 bases from V and 16 bases from J, the junction contained 9 bases not matched to a gene. The CDR3 runs to 13 residues. CDR1 is DFQATT and CDR2 is SNEGSKA in the germline V gene (reference sequence). The CDR3 is CSARNIQGAKLHF. The DNA of the CDR3 is TGCAGTGCTAGAAACATACAGGGGGCGAAGCTCCACTTT.

This clonotype is medium-sized (0.01 to 0.1%) in the sample. CDR3 in DNA: TGTGCCAGCAGTTTCTACTATGGCTACACCTTC. Its translation: CASSFYYGYTF. The chain links TRBV28 to TRBJ1-2; no clear D gene. Germline V gives CDR1 MDHEN, CDR2 SYDVKM. The CDR3 covers 11 residues. Trimming stripped 3 bases from V and 3 bases from J, with 2 bases between.

The chain joins TRBV6-5 to TRBJ1-1, with D unresolved. V was shortened by 4 bases and J by 5 bases, with 14 bases between the two germline ends. The CDR3 spans 14 residues. Per the germline V gene, CDR1 is MNHEY and CDR2 is SVGAGI. For the CDR3, the DNA is TGTGCCAGCAGTTTATCGGGGATCGGTACTGAAGCTTTCTTT. This translates into CASSLSGIGTEAFF.

The chain employs TRBV7-2 and TRBJ2-7; D not certain. The CDR3 extends over 14 amino acids. CDR1 and CDR2 (germline): SGHTA, FQGNSA. V was pared by 1 base and J by 3 bases, with 10 bases between. CDR3 sequence: CASSLEGMVYEQYF. CDR3 sequence (DNA): TGTGCCAGCAGCTTAGAAGGGATGGTCTACGAGCAGTACTTC.

The chain is built from TRBV28 and TRBJ2-3; D gene ambiguous. The germline gives CDR1 MDHEN, CDR2 SYDVKM. Between the trimmed V and J ends, which lost 4 bases and 3 bases, there was a span of 5 bases. The CDR3 spans 12 residues. CDR3: CASSWSTDTQYF. The CDR3 region has the DNA TGTGCCAGCAGTTGGAGTACAGATACGCAGTATTTT.

V is TRBV28 and J is TRBJ2-7; D call uncertain. This CDR3 comprises 12 residues. Germline V gene data show CDR1 as MDHEN and CDR2 as SYDVKM. V was shortened by 6 bases and J by 3 bases, with 9 bases between the two germline ends. This chain's CDR3 is CASSPPFYEQYF. The CDR3 DNA sequence: TGTGCCAGCAGCCCACCCTTCTACGAGCAGTACTTC.

This chain joins TRBV7-9 and TRBJ2-5, with 8 positions matching TRBD2. The J segment lost 2 bases and the V segment lost 10 bases, leaving 12 bases of the junction unmatched. The CDR3 covers 15 residues. The germline gives CDR1 SEHNR, CDR2 FQNEAQ (reference sequence). Here the CDR3 reads CATTVGSGGQETQYF. CDR3 nucleotides: TGTGCCACCACAGTAGGGAGCGGGGGACAAGAGACCCAGTACTTC.

V is TRBV20-1 and J is TRBJ2-7, with D hard to call. Germline CDR1 DFQATT, CDR2 SNEGSKA (reference sequence). This CDR3 is built from 13 residues. The V end lost 3 bases, the J end lost 6 bases, and 15 bases lay between the germline ends. CDR3 sequence (DNA): TGCAGTGCTAGCTCGGCTCGTTACCCCGAGCAGTACTTC. This sequence encodes CSASSARYPEQYF.

J is TRBJ2-7 and V is TRBV6-5, with TRBD2 identical over 7 bases. Looked up from germline, CDR1 is MNHEY and CDR2 is SVGAGI. V shed 2 bases, J shed 6 bases, and the junction held 7 bases outside the gene matches. CDR3 length equals 14 residues. In DNA form, the CDR3 reads TGTGCCAGCAGTTACAGAGGACTAGGCCTCGAGCAGTACTTC. This encodes CASSYRGLGLEQYF.

This clonotype was found a few times. The V gene is TRBV11-3, the J gene TRBJ2-5, with D perhaps TRBD1 or TRBD2 (7 bases each). There are 17 residues in the CDR3. The germline gives CDR1 SGHNT, CDR2 YENEEA. Trimming shortened V by 5 bases and J by 4 bases, and 23 bases separated the two germline ends. CDR3 region: CASSPRRGGDYRETQYF. The CDR3 DNA sequence: TGTGCCAGCAGCCCCCGCAGGGGGGGAGACTATCGAGAGACCCAGTACTTC.

In this sample, this clonotype turned up a few times. The J gene is TRBJ2-1, the V gene TRBV15; 10 bases are shared with TRBD2. This CDR3 spans 16 amino acids. Germline trimming cut 7 bases from V and 7 bases from J; bases unmatched to any gene: 13. Per the germline V gene, CDR1 is LNHNV and CDR2 is YYDKDF (reference sequence). This CDR3 reads CATTNLAGVGGNEQFF. In nucleotides, the CDR3 is TGTGCCACCACCAACCTAGCGGGAGTGGGGGGGAATGAGCAGTTCTTC.

The rearrangement links TRBV7-2 to TRBJ1-5, with TRBD1 matching over 9 bases. V gave up 6 bases and J gave up 4 bases; unmatched junction bases: 7. Germline values: CDR1 SGHTA, CDR2 FQGNSA. The CDR3 is made up of 15 amino acids. The CDR3 DNA sequence: TGTGCCAGCAGAGAAAGGACAGGGGCAAATCAGCCCCAGCATTTT. Its protein is CASRERTGANQPQHF.

The chain carries TRBV28 and TRBJ2-3; the match to TRBD2 covers 14 bases. This CDR3 has 19 residues. Germline V gene lookup returns CDR1 MDHEN and CDR2 SYDVKM. The J segment lost 2 bases and the V segment lost 4 bases, leaving 11 bases of the junction unmatched. The CDR3 is CASSSLTSGRASLTDTQYF. The CDR3 nucleotides are TGTGCCAGCAGTTCCCTGACTAGCGGGAGGGCCTCCCTCACAGATACGCAGTATTTT.

This clonotype was recorded a few times. The chain links TRBV20-1 to TRBJ2-7; D perhaps matches TRBD1 (5 bases). V was clipped by 3 bases and J by 7 bases, with 16 bases between them. Germline V lookup: CDR1 DFQATT, CDR2 SNEGSKA (reference sequence). The CDR3 spans 13 residues. CDR3: CSARDKISGEQYF. CDR3 sequence (DNA): TGCAGTGCTAGGGACAAAATTAGTGGGGAGCAGTACTTC.

This clonotype has more than one count but fewer than ten. V is TRBV28 and J is TRBJ2-3; 11 bases are a match to TRBD2. The CDR3 has 16 amino acids. The J segment lost 4 bases and the V segment lost 1 base, leaving 4 bases of the junction unmatched. From germline, CDR1 is MDHEN and CDR2 SYDVKM. CDR3 residues: CASSLLPSGGSDTQYF. The CDR3 nucleotides read TGTGCCAGCAGTTTATTGCCTAGCGGGGGGTCAGATACGCAGTATTTT.

This clonotype is labeled medium-sized (0.01 to 0.1%). The chain uses TRBV7-8 and TRBJ1-6, with D uncertain. This CDR3 is built from 14 residues. Trimming took off 1 base at V and 6 bases at J, with 7 bases between the two ends. CDR1 is SGHVS, CDR2 FQNEAQ, per germline. The DNA for the CDR3 is TGTGCCAGCAGCTTAGAGGTCCCTAATTCACCCCTCCACTTT. Protein sequence: CASSLEVPNSPLHF.